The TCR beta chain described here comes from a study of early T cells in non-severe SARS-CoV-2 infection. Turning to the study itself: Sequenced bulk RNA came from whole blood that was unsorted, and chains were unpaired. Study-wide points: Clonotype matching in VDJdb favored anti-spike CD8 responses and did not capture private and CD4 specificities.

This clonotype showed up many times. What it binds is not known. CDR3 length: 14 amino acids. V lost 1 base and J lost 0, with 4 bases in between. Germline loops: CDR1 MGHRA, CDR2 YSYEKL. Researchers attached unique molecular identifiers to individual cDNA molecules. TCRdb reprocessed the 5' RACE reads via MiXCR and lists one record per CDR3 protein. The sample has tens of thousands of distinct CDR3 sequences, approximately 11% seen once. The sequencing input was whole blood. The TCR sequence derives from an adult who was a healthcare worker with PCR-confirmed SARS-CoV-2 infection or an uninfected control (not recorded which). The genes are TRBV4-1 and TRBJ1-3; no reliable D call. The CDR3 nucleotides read TGCGCCAGCAGCCAAGCTGCCTCTGGAAACACCATATATTTT. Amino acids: CASSQAASGNTIYF.